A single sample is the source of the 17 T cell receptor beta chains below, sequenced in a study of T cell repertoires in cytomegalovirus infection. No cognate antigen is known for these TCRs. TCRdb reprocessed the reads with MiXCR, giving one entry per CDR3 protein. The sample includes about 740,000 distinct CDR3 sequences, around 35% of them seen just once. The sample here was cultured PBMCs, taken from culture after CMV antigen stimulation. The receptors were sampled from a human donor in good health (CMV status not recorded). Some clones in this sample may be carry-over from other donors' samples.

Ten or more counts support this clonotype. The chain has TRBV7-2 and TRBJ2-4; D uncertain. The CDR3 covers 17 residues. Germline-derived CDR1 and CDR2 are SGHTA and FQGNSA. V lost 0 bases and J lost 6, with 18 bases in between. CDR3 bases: TGTGCCAGCAGCTTAGCAGTACCCGTCGGGTATGGAAACATTCAGTACTTC. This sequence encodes CASSLAVPVGYGNIQYF.

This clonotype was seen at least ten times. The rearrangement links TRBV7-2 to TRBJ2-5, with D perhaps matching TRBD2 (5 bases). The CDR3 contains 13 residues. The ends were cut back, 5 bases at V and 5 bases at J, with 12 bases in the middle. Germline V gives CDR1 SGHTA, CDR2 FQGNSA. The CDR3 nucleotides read TGTGCCAGCAGCCCCATCGGGGTGGAGACCCAGTACTTC. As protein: CASSPIGVETQYF.

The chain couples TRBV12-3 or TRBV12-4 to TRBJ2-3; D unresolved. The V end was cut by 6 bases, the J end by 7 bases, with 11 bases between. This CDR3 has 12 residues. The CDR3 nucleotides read TGTGCCAGCAGCGGAAATGAAAATACGCAGTATTTT. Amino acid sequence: CASSGNENTQYF.

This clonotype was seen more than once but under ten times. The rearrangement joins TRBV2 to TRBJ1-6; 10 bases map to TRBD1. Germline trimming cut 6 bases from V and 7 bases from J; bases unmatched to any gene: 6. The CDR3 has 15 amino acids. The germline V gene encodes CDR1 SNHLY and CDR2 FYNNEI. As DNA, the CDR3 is TGTGCCAGCAGAACGGGACAGGGGCCAAATTCACCCCTCCACTTT. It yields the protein CASRTGQGPNSPLHF.

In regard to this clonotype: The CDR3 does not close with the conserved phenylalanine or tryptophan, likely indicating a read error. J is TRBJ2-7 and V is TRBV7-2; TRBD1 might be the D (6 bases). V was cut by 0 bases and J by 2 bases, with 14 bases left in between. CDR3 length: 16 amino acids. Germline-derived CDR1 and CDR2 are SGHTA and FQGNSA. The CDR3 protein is CASSLATGRGTYEQYL. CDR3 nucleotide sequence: TGTGCCAGCAGCTTAGCGACAGGAAGGGGAACCTACGAGCAGTACTTA.

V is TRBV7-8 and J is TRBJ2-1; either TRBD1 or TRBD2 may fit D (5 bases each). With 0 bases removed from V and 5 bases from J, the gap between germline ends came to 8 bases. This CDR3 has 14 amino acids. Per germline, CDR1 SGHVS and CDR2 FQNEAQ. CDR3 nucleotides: TGTGCCAGCAGCTTAGCCAGGGACGACAATGAGCAGTTCTTC. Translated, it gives CASSLARDDNEQFF.

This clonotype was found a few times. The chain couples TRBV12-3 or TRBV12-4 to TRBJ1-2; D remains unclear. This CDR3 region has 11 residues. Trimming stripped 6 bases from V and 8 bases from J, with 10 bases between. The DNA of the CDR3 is TGTGCCAGCAGCCGCCTAGGGGGCTACACCTTC. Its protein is CASSRLGGYTF.

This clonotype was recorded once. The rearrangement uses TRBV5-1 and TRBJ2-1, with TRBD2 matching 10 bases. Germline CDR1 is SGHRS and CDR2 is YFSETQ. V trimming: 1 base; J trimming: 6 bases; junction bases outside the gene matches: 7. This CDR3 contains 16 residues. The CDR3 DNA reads TGCGCCAGCAGCTTGCCGTCCAGCGGGGGGGGCAATGAGCAGTTCTTC. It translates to CASSLPSSGGGNEQFF.

In DNA form, the CDR3 reads TGCGCCAGCAGCCAAGAAGTGGATTCACCCCTCCACTTT. Amino acid sequence: CASSQEVDSPLHF. The genes are TRBV4-1 and TRBJ1-6; D is ambiguous. There are 13 residues in the CDR3. Trimming pared 0 bases from V and 8 bases from J, leaving 5 bases between. Germline V gene sequence: CDR1 MGHRA, CDR2 YSYEKL.

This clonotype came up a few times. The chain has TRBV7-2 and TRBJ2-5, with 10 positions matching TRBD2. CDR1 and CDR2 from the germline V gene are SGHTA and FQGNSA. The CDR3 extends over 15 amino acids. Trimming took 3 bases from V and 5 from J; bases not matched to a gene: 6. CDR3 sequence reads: CASSLRTSGAETQYF. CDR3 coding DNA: TGTGCCAGCAGCTTGCGGACTAGCGGAGCGGAGACCCAGTACTTC.

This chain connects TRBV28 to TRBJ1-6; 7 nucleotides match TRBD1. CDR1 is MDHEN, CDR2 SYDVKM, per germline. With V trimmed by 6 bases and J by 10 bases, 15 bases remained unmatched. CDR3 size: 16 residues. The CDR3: CASSSLGTEASSPLHF. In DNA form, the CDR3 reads TGTGCCAGCAGCTCTCTAGGGACAGAAGCCTCATCACCCCTCCACTTT.

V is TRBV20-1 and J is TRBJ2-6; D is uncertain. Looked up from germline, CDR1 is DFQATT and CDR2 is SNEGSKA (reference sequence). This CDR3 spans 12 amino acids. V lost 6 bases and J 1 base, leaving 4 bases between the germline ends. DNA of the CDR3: TGCAGTGCGGGGTCTGGGGCCAACGTCCTGACTTTC. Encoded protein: CSAGSGANVLTF.

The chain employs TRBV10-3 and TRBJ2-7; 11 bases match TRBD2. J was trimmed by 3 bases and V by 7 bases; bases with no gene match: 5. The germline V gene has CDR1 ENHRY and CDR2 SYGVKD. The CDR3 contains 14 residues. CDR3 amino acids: CAITSSGGHYEQYF. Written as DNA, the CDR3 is TGTGCCATCACCTCTAGCGGGGGGCACTACGAGCAGTACTTC.

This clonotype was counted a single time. CDR3 DNA: TGTGCCAGCACCGAAGGAAGGGTCAGGGGCTCCTCCTACGAGCAGTACTTC. Translated: CASTEGRVRGSSYEQYF. The chain is built from TRBV6-1 and TRBJ2-7, with D perhaps matching TRBD1 (6 bases). There are 17 residues in the CDR3. The germline CDR1 and CDR2 sequences are MNHNS and SASEGT. Trimming left V 7 bases short and J 0 bases short, with 22 bases between.

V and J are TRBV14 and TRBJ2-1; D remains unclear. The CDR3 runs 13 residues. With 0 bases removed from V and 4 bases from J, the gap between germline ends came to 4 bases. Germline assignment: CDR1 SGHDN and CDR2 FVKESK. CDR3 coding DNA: TGTGCCAGCAGCCAAGAACAATACAATGAGCAGTTCTTC. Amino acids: CASSQEQYNEQFF.

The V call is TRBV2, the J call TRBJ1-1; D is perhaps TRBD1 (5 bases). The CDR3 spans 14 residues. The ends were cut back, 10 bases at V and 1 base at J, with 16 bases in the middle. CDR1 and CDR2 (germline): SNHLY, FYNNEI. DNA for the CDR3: TGTGCCACCACCGGGATGGGGGGGAACACTGAAGCTTTCTTT. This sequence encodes CATTGMGGNTEAFF.

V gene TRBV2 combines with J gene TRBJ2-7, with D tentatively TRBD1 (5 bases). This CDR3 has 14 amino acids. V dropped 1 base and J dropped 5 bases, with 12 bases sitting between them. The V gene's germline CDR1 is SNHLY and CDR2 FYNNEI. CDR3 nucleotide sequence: TGTGCCAGCAGTGAAGAAGTCTGGGGCCACGAGCAGTACTTC. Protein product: CASSEEVWGHEQYF.